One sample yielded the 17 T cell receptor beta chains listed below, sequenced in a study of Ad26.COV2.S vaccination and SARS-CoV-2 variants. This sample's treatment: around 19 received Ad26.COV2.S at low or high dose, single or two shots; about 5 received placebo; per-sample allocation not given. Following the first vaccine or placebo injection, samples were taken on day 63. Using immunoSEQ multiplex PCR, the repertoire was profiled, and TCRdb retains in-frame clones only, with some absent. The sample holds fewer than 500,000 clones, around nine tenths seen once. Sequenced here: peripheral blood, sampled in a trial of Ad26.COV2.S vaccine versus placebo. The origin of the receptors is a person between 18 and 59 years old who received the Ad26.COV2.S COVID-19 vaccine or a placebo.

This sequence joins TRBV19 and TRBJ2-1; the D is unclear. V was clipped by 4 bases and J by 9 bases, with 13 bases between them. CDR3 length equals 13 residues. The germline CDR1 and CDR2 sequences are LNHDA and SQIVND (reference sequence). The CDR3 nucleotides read TGTGCCAGTAGTACCACGAATTCGGGTGAGCAGTTCTTC. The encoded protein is CASSTTNSGEQFF. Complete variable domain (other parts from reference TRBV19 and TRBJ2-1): DGGITQSPKYLFRKEGQNVTLSCEQNLNHDAMYWYRQDPGQGLRLIYYSQIVNDFQKGDIAEGYSVSREKKESFPLTVTSAQKNPTAFYLCASSTTNSGEQFFGPGTRLTVL.

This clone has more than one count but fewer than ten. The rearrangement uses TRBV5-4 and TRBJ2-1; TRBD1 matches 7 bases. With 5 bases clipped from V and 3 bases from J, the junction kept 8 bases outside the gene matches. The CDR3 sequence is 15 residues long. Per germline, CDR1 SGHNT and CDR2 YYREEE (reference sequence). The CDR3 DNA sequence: TGTGCCAGCAGTTTACCGCGACAGGGCTACAATGAGCAGTTCTTC. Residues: CASSLPRQGYNEQFF.

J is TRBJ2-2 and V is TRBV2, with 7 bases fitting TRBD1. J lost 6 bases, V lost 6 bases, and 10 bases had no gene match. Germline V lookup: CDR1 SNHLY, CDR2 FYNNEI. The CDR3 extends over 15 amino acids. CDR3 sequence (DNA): TGTGCCAGCAGGCCGTACCGAGGGGGCTCCGGGGAGCTGTTTTTT. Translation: CASRPYRGGSGELFF.

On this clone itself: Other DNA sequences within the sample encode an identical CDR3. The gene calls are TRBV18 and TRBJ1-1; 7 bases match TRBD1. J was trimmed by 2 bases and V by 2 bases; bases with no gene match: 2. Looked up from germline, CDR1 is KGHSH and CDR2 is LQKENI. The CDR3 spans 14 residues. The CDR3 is CASSPDRANTEAFF. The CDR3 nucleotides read TGTGCCAGCTCACCAGACAGGGCAAACACTGAAGCTTTCTTT. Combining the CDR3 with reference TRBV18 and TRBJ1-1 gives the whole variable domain NAGVMQNPRHLVRRRGQEARLRCSPMKGHSHVYWYRQLPEEGLKFMVYLQKENIIDESGMPKERFSAEFPKEGPSILRIQQVVRGDSAAYFCASSPDRANTEAFFGQGTRLTVV.

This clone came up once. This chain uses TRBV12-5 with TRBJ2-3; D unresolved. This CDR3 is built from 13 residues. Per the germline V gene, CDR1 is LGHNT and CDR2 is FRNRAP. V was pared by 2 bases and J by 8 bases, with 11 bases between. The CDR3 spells CASGLSLMATQYF. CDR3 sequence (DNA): TGTGCTAGTGGTTTGTCCTTAATGGCTACGCAGTATTTT.

CDR3 in amino acids: CASSQSGDGNSPLHF. CDR3 DNA: TGCGCCAGCAGCCAATCAGGGGACGGTAATTCACCCCTCCACTTT. The chain couples TRBV4-3 to TRBJ1-6; D might be TRBD1 (6 bases). The CDR3 is made up of 15 amino acids. CDR1 is LGHNA, CDR2 YSLEER, per germline. V shed 2 bases and J shed 6 bases, with 11 bases lying between them.

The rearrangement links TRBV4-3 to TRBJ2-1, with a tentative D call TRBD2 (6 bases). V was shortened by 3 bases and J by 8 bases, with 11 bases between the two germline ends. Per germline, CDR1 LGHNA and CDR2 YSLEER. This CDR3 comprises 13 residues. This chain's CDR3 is CASSQLTSYEQFF. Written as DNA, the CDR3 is TGCGCCAGCAGCCAGCTGACTAGTTATGAGCAGTTCTTC.

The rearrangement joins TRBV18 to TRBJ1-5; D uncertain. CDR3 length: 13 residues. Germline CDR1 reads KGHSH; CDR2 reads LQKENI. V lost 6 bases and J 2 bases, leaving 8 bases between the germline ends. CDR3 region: CASSPNGNQPQHF. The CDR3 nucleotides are TGTGCCAGCTCGCCGAATGGCAATCAGCCCCAGCATTTT.

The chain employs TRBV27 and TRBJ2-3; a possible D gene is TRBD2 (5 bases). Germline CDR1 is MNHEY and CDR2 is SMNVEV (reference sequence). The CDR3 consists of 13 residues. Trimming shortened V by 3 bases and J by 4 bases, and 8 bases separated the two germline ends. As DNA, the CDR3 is TGTGCCAGCAGTTTGACTACAGCAGATACGCAGTATTTT. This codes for CASSLTTADTQYF.

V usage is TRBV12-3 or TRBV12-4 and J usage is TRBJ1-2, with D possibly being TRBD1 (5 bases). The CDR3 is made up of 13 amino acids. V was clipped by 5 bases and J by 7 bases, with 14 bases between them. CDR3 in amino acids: CASSTRGAGGYTF. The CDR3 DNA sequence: TGTGCCAGCAGTACCCGGGGCGCGGGTGGCTACACCTTC.

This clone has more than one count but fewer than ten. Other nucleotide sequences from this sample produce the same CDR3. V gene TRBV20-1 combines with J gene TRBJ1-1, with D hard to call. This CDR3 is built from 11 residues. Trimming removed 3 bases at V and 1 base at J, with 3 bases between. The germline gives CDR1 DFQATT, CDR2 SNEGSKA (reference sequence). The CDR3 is CSARENTEAFF. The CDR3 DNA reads TGCAGTGCTAGGGAGAACACTGAAGCTTTCTTT.

The CDR3 is CASSDSGLAGGGFDTQYF. As DNA, the CDR3 is TGTGCCAGCAGTGATTCCGGACTAGCGGGAGGGGGATTTGATACGCAGTATTTT. V and J are TRBV25-1 and TRBJ2-3; TRBD2 aligns across 15 bases. V was pared by 3 bases and J by 6 bases, with 10 bases of the junction left unmatched. CDR1 and CDR2 (germline): MGHDK, SYGVNS. The CDR3 is made up of 18 amino acids. Using reference TRBV25-1 and TRBJ2-3 for the parts outside the CDR3, the full variable domain is EADIYQTPRYLVIGTGKKITLECSQTMGHDKMYWYQQDPGMELHLIHYSYGVNSTEKGDLSSESTVSRIRTEHFPLTLESARPSHTSQYLCASSDSGLAGGGFDTQYFGPGTRLTVL.

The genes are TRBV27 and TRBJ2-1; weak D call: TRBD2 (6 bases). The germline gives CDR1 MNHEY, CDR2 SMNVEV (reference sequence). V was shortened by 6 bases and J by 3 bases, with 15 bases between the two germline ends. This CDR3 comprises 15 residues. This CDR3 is CASRGAGRGYNEQFF. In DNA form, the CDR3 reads TGTGCCAGCAGAGGGGCGGGGAGAGGCTACAATGAGCAGTTCTTC.

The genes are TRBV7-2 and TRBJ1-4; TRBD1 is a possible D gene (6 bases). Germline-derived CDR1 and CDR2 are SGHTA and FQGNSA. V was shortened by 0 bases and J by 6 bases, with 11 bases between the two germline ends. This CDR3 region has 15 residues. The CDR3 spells CASSLALGAYEKLFF. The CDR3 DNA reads TGTGCCAGCAGCTTAGCGCTGGGGGCTTATGAAAAACTGTTTTTT.

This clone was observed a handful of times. The CDR3 DNA reads as TGTGCCAGCAGCCAGAAGGACAGGGGGACAGGGGCCCTCCACTTT. Translating gives CASSQKDRGTGALHF. The chain recombines TRBV7-2 with TRBJ1-6; the match to TRBD1 covers 10 bases. Germline CDR1 is SGHTA and CDR2 is FQGNSA. This CDR3 is 15 amino acids long. J was trimmed by 14 bases and V by 5 bases; bases with no gene match: 12.

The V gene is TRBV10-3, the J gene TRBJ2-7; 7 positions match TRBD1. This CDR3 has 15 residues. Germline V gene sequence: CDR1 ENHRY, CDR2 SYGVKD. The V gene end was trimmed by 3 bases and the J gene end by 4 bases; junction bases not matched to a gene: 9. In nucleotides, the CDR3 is TGTGCCATCAGTGACGTGGTGACAGGGCTATACGAGCAGTACTTC. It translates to CAISDVVTGLYEQYF.

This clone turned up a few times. Here the CDR3 DNA reads TGTGCCAGCAGCTTAAGGCTCACCGCCGGCGGTACCGCCTACGAGCAGTACTTC. Its translation: CASSLRLTAGGTAYEQYF. The V gene is TRBV11-2, the J gene TRBJ2-7; D not resolved. Germline V gene data show CDR1 as SGHAT and CDR2 as FQNNGV. The germline V and J ends were trimmed by 2 bases and 2 bases, with 22 bases remaining between them. CDR3 length: 18 amino acids.